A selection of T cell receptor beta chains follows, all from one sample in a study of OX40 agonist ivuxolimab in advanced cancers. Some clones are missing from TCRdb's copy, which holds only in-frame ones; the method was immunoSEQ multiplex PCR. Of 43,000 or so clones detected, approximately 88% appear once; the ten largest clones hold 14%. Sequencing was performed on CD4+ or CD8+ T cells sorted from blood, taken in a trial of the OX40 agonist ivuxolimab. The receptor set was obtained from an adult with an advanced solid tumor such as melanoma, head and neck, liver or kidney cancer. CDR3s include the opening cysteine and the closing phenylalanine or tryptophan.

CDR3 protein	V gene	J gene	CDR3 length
CASSAGATNEKLFF	TRBV18	TRBJ1-4	14
CASSPWGGTEAFF	TRBV28	TRBJ1-1	13
CASKTENTGELFF	TRBV2	TRBJ2-2	13
CASSPGGLAGGEQFF	TRBV18	TRBJ2-1	15
CASSLSAQIGTYEQYF	TRBV7-9	TRBJ2-7	16
CASSESIGIFEQFF	TRBV10-1	TRBJ2-1	14
CASSAGDASGANVLTF	TRBV19	TRBJ2-6	16
CASRAGRQGHEQYF	TRBV11-2	TRBJ2-7	14
CASSYSPTNEKLFF	TRBV6-1	TRBJ1-4	14
CASSTTSGRALGNEQFF	TRBV7-9	TRBJ2-1	17
CASSDSSGRDEQFF	TRBV6-4	TRBJ2-1	14
CASSFLGTGTTLEQYF	TRBV28	TRBJ2-7	16
CASSFTAGLLTGELFF	TRBV7-9	TRBJ2-2	16
CASTGLAGDTDTQYF	TRBV6-5	TRBJ2-3	15
CASSSLTIWAGAGELFF	TRBV7-8	TRBJ2-2	17
CASRNGDQPQHF	TRBV7-2	TRBJ1-5	12
CASSIRGRLGTEAFF	TRBV19	TRBJ1-1	15
CASSLGIQETQYF	TRBV7-8	TRBJ2-5	13
CASSLWGYGQNSGNTIYF	TRBV5-8	TRBJ1-3	18
CASRPKLRALSGNTIYF	TRBV11-2	TRBJ1-3	17
CASRSQARKPSDTQYF	TRBV7-8	TRBJ2-3	16
CASSLYGAGTGNTGELFF	TRBV7-3	TRBJ2-2	18
CASSYERRSYNEQFF	TRBV6-5	TRBJ2-1	15
CASSLTTYEQYF	TRBV7-9	TRBJ2-7	12
CASSVAVAGPGELFF	TRBV9	TRBJ2-2	15
CASSLGDLIAKNIQYF	TRBV11-2	TRBJ2-4	16
CASSRRQGNTEAFF	TRBV6-6	TRBJ1-1	14
CATRTGRGITTEAFF	TRBV15	TRBJ1-1	15
CASSHKAYLGQGGTEAFF	TRBV4-1	TRBJ1-1	18
CASSYPLAGVAGELFF	TRBV6-6	TRBJ2-2	16